This TCR beta chain was observed in a study of blood T cell repertoires in COVID-19. The wider study: Nucleic acid was either cDNA or gDNA, and it came from T cells, B-cell-depleted T cells, or PBMCs.

The study assigned cohorts using participant-reported clinical history. This clone appeared once. The data were produced by immunoSEQ multiplex PCR, yet TCRdb's version contains in-frame clones alone and is incomplete. The repertoire has 250,000 or so clones, approximately 88% of them found once; the top ten carry roughly 2.6%. Germline V gives CDR1 SNHLY, CDR2 FYNNEI. The CDR3 contains 16 residues. The V end lost 0 bases, the J end lost 6 bases, and 12 bases lay between the germline ends. This clonotype originated in a woman in her 30s with acute COVID-19. The gene calls are TRBV2 and TRBJ1-6; D might be TRBD1 (5 bases). The sample comprised PBMCs or T cells enriched from blood (not recorded which). The CDR3 loop is CASSEADRDVNSPLHF. CDR3 sequence (DNA): TGTGCCAGCAGTGAAGCTGACAGAGATGTTAATTCACCCCTCCACTTT.